The clone carrying this T cell receptor (beta chain) was observed a few times. Its antigen remains unidentified. This entry is derived from a study of cytomegalovirus exposure and HLA in healthy donors. CDR1 and CDR2 from the germline V gene are WNHNN and SYGVQD (reference sequence). The CDR3 consists of 16 residues. V was pared by 6 bases and J by 5 bases, with 14 bases of the junction left unmatched. The PCR contained 60 Vbeta and 13 Jbeta primers. Sequenced by immunoSEQ multiplex PCR; TCRdb stores in-frame clones only, minus some. The sample gives 60,000 to 70,000 clones, roughly 79% of which show up once; 6.3% is in the top ten. Overall study findings and caveats: An apparent linkage of common viral pathogens to several of the most significant clusters emerged in a later analysis. In a later analysis, V- and J-gene trimming of beta chains associated with a DCLRE1C missense variant, replicated independently.

Regarding donors, all were healthy bone marrow donors. The V gene is TRBV10-1, the J gene TRBJ2-7; 9 nucleotides agree with TRBD1. This receptor was taken from a man between 45 and 60 years old in good health and CMV-seronegative. Material: PBMCs. The CDR3 here is CASSDLQGAAEDEQYF. The CDR3 region has the DNA TGCGCCAGCAGCGACCTACAGGGGGCCGCCGAAGACGAGCAGTACTTC.